The 7 T cell receptor beta chains reported below all come from one sample, sequenced in a study of blood T cell repertoires in COVID-19. Sequencing was performed with immunoSEQ multiplex PCR; in TCRdb, only in-frame clones are kept and a portion is missing. The sample has 140,000 to 150,000 clones; around four fifths are singletons. Sequenced: PBMCs or T cells enriched from blood (not recorded which). These receptors all stem from a woman aged 40 to 55 who had recovered from COVID-19.

V is TRBV19 and J is TRBJ2-1, with 7 bases identical to TRBD2. Trimming at V came to 7 bases and at J to 0 bases, leaving 9 bases not matched to a gene. Germline lookup yields CDR1 LNHDA and CDR2 SQIVND (reference sequence). The CDR3 has 16 residues. CDR3 in amino acids: CASNNLGGSSYNEQFF. In nucleotides, the CDR3 is TGTGCCAGTAACAATTTGGGGGGGAGCTCCTACAATGAGCAGTTCTTC.

The J gene is TRBJ2-7, the V gene TRBV19, with 8 bases matching TRBD2. Germline lookup yields CDR1 LNHDA and CDR2 SQIVND (reference sequence). The CDR3 sequence is 13 residues long. Unmatched junction bases numbered 6, after V lost 7 bases and J lost 4 bases. The CDR3, as DNA: TGTGCCAGTACCGGGACTAGTTTATACGAGCAGTACTTC. Translation: CASTGTSLYEQYF.

Ten or more counts support this clone. The V call is TRBV25-1, the J call TRBJ1-4, with D unclear. Trimming took 4 bases from V and 7 from J, leaving 4 bases between them. This CDR3 has 11 residues. CDR1 is MGHDK, CDR2 SYGVNS, per germline. The CDR3 coding sequence is TGTGCCAGCAGTGCCCTTGAAAAACTGTTTTTT. Encoded protein: CASSALEKLFF.

The J gene is TRBJ2-5, the V gene TRBV19; weak D call: TRBD2 (5 bases). CDR3 length: 13 amino acids. The germline V gene encodes CDR1 LNHDA and CDR2 SQIVND (reference sequence). V was cut by 5 bases and J by 4 bases, with 11 bases left in between. The CDR3 sequence is CASSQRVRETQYF. In DNA, the CDR3 is TGTGCCAGTAGTCAGAGGGTTCGAGAGACCCAGTACTTC.

The J gene is TRBJ1-6, the V gene TRBV7-8; D gene ambiguous. The CDR3 loop spans 17 amino acids. Germline CDR1 and CDR2: SGHVS and FQNEAQ. V lost 1 base, J lost 7 bases, and 17 bases lay in between. The CDR3 DNA is TGTGCCAGCAGCTTAGAACGGAACAGCGGAGTGAATTCACCCCTCCACTTT. It encodes CASSLERNSGVNSPLHF.

The V and J genes are TRBV19 and TRBJ2-1; D gene ambiguous. Germline lookup yields CDR1 LNHDA and CDR2 SQIVND (reference sequence). Trimming removed 7 bases from V and 2 bases from J, with 6 bases in between. The CDR3 loop spans 12 amino acids. The CDR3 region is CASTSAYNEQFF. The CDR3 DNA is TGTGCCAGTACTAGTGCCTACAATGAGCAGTTCTTC.

The gene calls are TRBV7-3 and TRBJ1-1; no clear D gene. Between the trimmed V and J ends, which lost 5 bases and 2 bases, there was a span of 12 bases. CDR1 and CDR2 from the germline V gene are SGHTA and FQGTGA. This CDR3 contains 14 residues. The CDR3 DNA reads TGTGCCAGCAGCCTATTCGGGTATAACACTGAAGCTTTCTTT. It codes for CASSLFGYNTEAFF.